These 14 T cell receptor beta chains originate from one sample sequenced in a study of cytomegalovirus exposure and HLA in healthy donors. Clones were read by immunoSEQ multiplex PCR, and TCRdb kept only the in-frame ones, dropping some. The sample lists 90,000 to 150,000 clones, 70% to 90% occurring once. Sequences were obtained from PBMCs. These receptors all come from a man between 18 and 35 years old in good health and CMV-seropositive.

The rearrangement uses TRBV30 and TRBJ1-2, with D uncertain. Germline loops: CDR1 GTSNPN, CDR2 SVGIG (reference sequence). Between the trimmed V and J ends, which lost 2 bases and 8 bases, there was a span of 18 bases. The CDR3 is made up of 14 amino acids. The DNA of the CDR3 is TGTGCCTGGAGTCCTACGACAAAAACCCTGGGCTACACCTTC. Translated, it gives CAWSPTTKTLGYTF.

The CDR3 region is CASSLGPGYYGYTF. The CDR3 coding sequence is TGTGCCAGCAGCTTAGGGCCGGGTTACTATGGCTACACCTTC. The rearrangement joins TRBV7-9 to TRBJ1-2; the D is unclear. Germline V gene sequence: CDR1 SEHNR, CDR2 FQNEAQ (reference sequence). The ends were cut back, 1 base at V and 3 bases at J, with 9 bases in the middle. The CDR3 consists of 14 residues.

This chain links TRBV18 with TRBJ2-3; possible D gene TRBD1, 5 bases. V shed 4 bases and J shed 6 bases, with 8 bases lying between them. This CDR3 is built from 12 residues. Per the germline V gene, CDR1 is KGHSH and CDR2 is LQKENI. CDR3: CASSRAGDTQYF. For the CDR3, the DNA is TGTGCCAGCTCACGAGCAGGGGATACGCAGTATTTT.

The rearrangement uses TRBV5-1 and TRBJ1-3; maybe TRBD1 (5 bases). The CDR3 runs 15 residues. Trimming took off 2 bases at V and 0 bases at J, with 9 bases between the two ends. Germline V gene data show CDR1 as SGHRS and CDR2 as YFSETQ. The CDR3 loop reads CASSFDSPSGNTIYF. Written as DNA, the CDR3 is TGCGCCAGCAGCTTCGACAGTCCCTCTGGAAACACCATATATTTT.

This chain's CDR3 is CASSPSGQGYNEKLFF. The CDR3 DNA is TGTGCCAGCAGCCCCTCTGGACAGGGATATAATGAAAAACTGTTTTTT. J is TRBJ1-4 and V is TRBV7-9; 8 bases are a match to TRBD1. In germline, CDR1 is SEHNR, CDR2 FQNEAQ (reference sequence). This CDR3 region has 16 residues. The junction had 9 bases not matched to a gene; V was cut back by 5 bases and J by 4 bases.

The V and J genes are TRBV7-7 and TRBJ2-2, with TRBD1 identical over 9 bases. The V gene end was trimmed by 8 bases and the J gene end by 7 bases; junction bases not matched to a gene: 5. Germline lookup yields CDR1 SSHAT and CDR2 FNYEAQ (reference sequence). CDR3 length: 13 amino acids. Written as DNA, the CDR3 is TGTGCCAGCGGGGACAGGGCGGTCGGGGAGCTGTTTTTT. Protein sequence: CASGDRAVGELFF. The entire variable domain, with the rest obtained from reference TRBV7-7 and TRBJ2-2, is as follows: GAGVSQSPRYKVTKRGQDVTLRCDPISSHATLYWYQQALGQGPEFLTYFNYEAQPDKSGLPSDRFSAERPEGSISTLTIQRTEQRDSAMYRCASGDRAVGELFFGEGSRLTVL.

A few counts support this clone. The V gene is TRBV10-3, the J gene TRBJ1-1; D gene ambiguous. Germline lookup yields CDR1 ENHRY and CDR2 SYGVKD. Trimming shortened V by 4 bases and J by 7 bases, and 10 bases separated the two germline ends. The CDR3 is 12 residues long. Here the CDR3 reads CAISADGVEAFF. Written as DNA, the CDR3 is TGTGCCATCAGTGCGGACGGGGTTGAAGCTTTCTTT.

This chain joins TRBV4-1 and TRBJ1-2; 11 nucleotides line up with TRBD1. Trimming cost V 1 base and J 3 bases; bases outside gene matches: 10. Germline V lookup: CDR1 MGHRA, CDR2 YSYEKL. This CDR3 is built from 18 residues. CDR3 loop: CASSQGTPDRGRDYGYTF. The CDR3 DNA reads TGCGCCAGCAGCCAAGGGACCCCGGACAGGGGGCGCGACTATGGCTACACCTTC.

This chain joins TRBV29-1 and TRBJ2-1; D is possibly TRBD1 (6 bases). Germline CDR1 and CDR2: SQVTM and ANQGSEA. CDR3 length: 16 residues. Between the trimmed V and J ends, which lost 3 bases and 4 bases, there was a span of 19 bases. In nucleotides, the CDR3 is TGCAGCGTTGAGGGTGGGGACACCCGATTTTACAATGAGCAGTTCTTC. Amino acids: CSVEGGDTRFYNEQFF.

The J gene is TRBJ1-6, the V gene TRBV25-1; D is unclear. Between the trimmed V and J ends, which lost 8 bases and 6 bases, there was a span of 14 bases. This CDR3 is 14 amino acids long. Germline assignment: CDR1 MGHDK and CDR2 SYGVNS. CDR3 sequence reads: CASGGSTFNSPLHF. As DNA, the CDR3 is TGTGCCAGCGGTGGCTCTACCTTTAATTCACCCCTCCACTTT. The complete variable domain, with remaining parts taken from reference TRBV25-1 and TRBJ1-6, reads EADIYQTPRYLVIGTGKKITLECSQTMGHDKMYWYQQDPGMELHLIHYSYGVNSTEKGDLSSESTVSRIRTEHFPLTLESARPSHTSQYLCASGGSTFNSPLHFGNGTRLTVT.

The V call is TRBV6-1, the J call TRBJ2-5; TRBD1 is a possible D gene (5 bases). CDR3 length: 11 residues. CDR1 MNHNS and CDR2 SASEGT come from the germline V gene. V lost 6 bases to trimming and J lost 5 bases, with 7 bases between them. CDR3 DNA sequence: TGTGCCAGCAGGAACAGGGAGACCCAGTACTTC. Translated, it gives CASRNRETQYF.

This clone has only one observation. The chain joins TRBV5-4 to TRBJ2-1, with D perhaps TRBD2 (6 bases). Deletions cut 4 bases from V and 4 bases from J, with 18 bases between. Germline loops: CDR1 SGHNT, CDR2 YYREEE (reference sequence). The CDR3 totals 16 residues. For the CDR3, the DNA is TGTGCCAGCAGCCCCCTGGGGCCTAGCGATTACAATGAGCAGTTCTTC. Protein product: CASSPLGPSDYNEQFF.

The rearrangement joins TRBV5-1 to TRBJ2-7, with TRBD2 identical over 11 bases. Germline V gene lookup returns CDR1 SGHRS and CDR2 YFSETQ. CDR3 length equals 15 residues. V was clipped by 4 bases and J by 7 bases; unmatched bases: 10. CDR3 loop: CASSLPSGGPGEQYF. The CDR3 DNA reads TGCGCCAGCAGCCTGCCTAGCGGGGGGCCTGGGGAGCAGTACTTC. Full variable domain (outside the CDR3, taken from reference TRBV5-1 and TRBJ2-7): KAGVTQTPRYLIKTRGQQVTLSCSPISGHRSVSWYQQTPGQGLQFLFEYFSETQRNKGNFPGRFSGRQFSNSRSEMNVSTLELGDSALYLCASSLPSGGPGEQYFGPGTRLTVT.

V is TRBV6-5 and J is TRBJ2-7, with TRBD2 matching 8 bases. This CDR3 has 13 residues. Per the germline V gene, CDR1 is MNHEY and CDR2 is SVGAGI. With 4 bases clipped from V and 4 bases from J, the junction kept 3 bases outside the gene matches. The CDR3 nucleotides are TGTGCCAGCAGTTCGGGGGGGCGGTACGAGCAGTACTTC. The encoded protein is CASSSGGRYEQYF.